These 13 T cell receptor beta chains were all obtained from the same sample, sequenced in a study of blood T cell repertoires in COVID-19 (dated by TCRdb to between 2020 and 2021). Library method: the immunoSEQ multiplex PCR assay. Entries here come from immuneACCESS through TCRdb and include only in-frame sequences with V and J called. Some clones fail to appear in such tables; in the studies checked, an unresolved V gene covers under half of the shortfall, and the cause of the remainder is unknown. The sample table holds about 240,000 clones, of which around four fifths were seen once. Around 12% of the sample is taken by the ten largest. The material sequenced was peripheral blood. Source of these receptors: a woman aged 60-75 years with active or convalescent COVID-19.

The V call is TRBV9, the J call TRBJ2-7; 11 nucleotides line up with TRBD2. Looked up from germline, CDR1 is SGDLS and CDR2 is YYNGEE. The trim removed 2 bases at V and 0 bases at J, leaving 4 bases unmatched. The CDR3 is 16 amino acids. CDR3 coding DNA: TGTGCCAGCAGCGTTACTAGCGGGGGCCACTCCTACGAGCAGTACTTC. Translating gives CASSVTSGGHSYEQYF.

This clone was recorded once. The CDR3: CASSLAGVSYEQYF. The CDR3 nucleotides are TGTGCCAGCAGCCTCGCGGGGGTCTCCTACGAGCAGTACTTC. The genes are TRBV7-8 and TRBJ2-7; 7 bases map to TRBD2. In germline, CDR1 is SGHVS, CDR2 FQNEAQ. This CDR3 comprises 14 residues. The ends lost 5 bases at V and 0 bases at J; junction bases unmatched: 4.

This rearrangement joins TRBV28 to TRBJ2-5; D is undetermined. The V gene lost 3 bases and the J gene lost 0 bases, with 5 bases spanning the gap. CDR3 length: 13 amino acids. The germline V gene has CDR1 MDHEN and CDR2 SYDVKM. CDR3 amino acids: CASSFANQETQYF. The CDR3 nucleotides are TGTGCCAGCAGTTTTGCGAACCAAGAGACCCAGTACTTC.

The V call is TRBV10-2, the J call TRBJ2-7; 9 bases are a match to TRBD1. Germline loops: CDR1 WSHSY, CDR2 SAAADI. The V gene end was trimmed by 5 bases and the J gene end by 3 bases; junction bases not matched to a gene: 8. This CDR3 spans 15 amino acids. For the CDR3, the DNA is TGCGCCAGCAGTCCGACCGGGACAGGGAGCTACGAGCAGTACTTC. Protein product: CASSPTGTGSYEQYF.

The count of this clone is one. The gene calls are TRBV27 and TRBJ1-3; 7 nucleotides align to TRBD1. Germline CDR1 MNHEY, CDR2 SMNVEV (reference sequence). V lost 6 bases to trimming and J lost 4 bases; unmatched junction nucleotides: 6. The CDR3 spans 14 residues. This chain's CDR3 is CASSHPGQGNTIYF. CDR3 bases: TGTGCCAGCAGCCACCCGGGACAGGGAAACACCATATATTTT.

This chain uses TRBV19 with TRBJ2-2; 7 nucleotides align to TRBD1. The trim removed 5 bases at V and 1 base at J, leaving 7 bases unmatched. Germline CDR1 is LNHDA and CDR2 is SQIVND (reference sequence). There are 16 residues in the CDR3. CDR3 in amino acids: CASSRLGDRNTGELFF. CDR3 coding DNA: TGTGCCAGTAGTCGACTTGGGGACAGGAACACCGGGGAGCTGTTTTTT. Drawing the rest from reference TRBV19 and TRBJ2-2, the complete variable domain is DGGITQSPKYLFRKEGQNVTLSCEQNLNHDAMYWYRQDPGQGLRLIYYSQIVNDFQKGDIAEGYSVSREKKESFPLTVTSAQKNPTAFYLCASSRLGDRNTGELFFGEGSRLTVL.

The chain has TRBV14 and TRBJ2-1; perhaps TRBD1 as D (5 bases). V was clipped by 2 bases and J by 16 bases, with 12 bases between them. Germline V gives CDR1 SGHDN, CDR2 FVKESK. The CDR3 covers 11 residues. CDR3 in DNA: TGTGCCAGCAGCCAACAGGGCCCACAATTCTTC. This sequence encodes CASSQQGPQFF.

The chain combines TRBV9 with TRBJ2-2, with TRBD1 matching 10 bases. V lost 4 bases and J lost 4; bases outside the gene matches: 13. Germline values: CDR1 SGDLS, CDR2 YYNGEE. The CDR3 runs 18 residues. The CDR3 loop is CASSPTVPTGGFTGELFF. In nucleotides, the CDR3 is TGTGCCAGCAGCCCGACCGTCCCGACAGGGGGCTTCACCGGGGAGCTGTTTTTT.

The V gene is TRBV10-3, the J gene TRBJ2-3, with a weak D call TRBD2 (6 bases). Trimming removed 4 bases from V and 2 bases from J, with 10 bases in between. CDR1 ENHRY and CDR2 SYGVKD come from the germline V gene. CDR3 length: 14 amino acids. CDR3 nucleotide sequence: TGTGCCATCAGTGCGGGACTTACCACAGATACGCAGTATTTT. Its translation: CAISAGLTTDTQYF.

This chain uses TRBV15 with TRBJ1-2; tentative D call: TRBD1 (5 bases). Trimming cost V 0 bases and J 2 bases, with 7 bases left between them. CDR3 length: 14 residues. Germline V gene sequence: CDR1 LNHNV, CDR2 YYDKDF (reference sequence). DNA of the CDR3: TGTGCCACCAGCAGAGAGGGGGGGAACTATGGCTACACCTTC. Encoded protein: CATSREGGNYGYTF. Full variable domain (outside the CDR3, taken from reference TRBV15 and TRBJ1-2): DAMVIQNPRYQVTQFGKPVTLSCSQTLNHNVMYWYQQKSSQAPKLLFHYYDKDFNNEADTPDNFQSRRPNTSFCFLDIRSPGLGDTAMYLCATSREGGNYGYTFGSGTRLTVV.

V is TRBV3-1 (or the pseudogene TRBV3-2) and J is TRBJ2-7; D possibly corresponds to TRBD2 (5 bases). The germline V and J ends were trimmed by 0 bases and 4 bases, with 19 bases remaining between them. Germline V lookup: CDR1 LGHDT, CDR2 YNNKEL (reference sequence). This CDR3 is built from 17 residues. The CDR3 nucleotides read TGTGCCAGCAGCCAAGATTGGGGTGATAGCCGGAGGTACGAGCAGTACTTC. Translation gives CASSQDWGDSRRYEQYF.

The genes are TRBV6-5 and TRBJ2-7, with 12 bases matching TRBD2. The V segment lost 8 bases and the J segment 3 bases; nucleotides outside the gene matches: 5. The CDR3 consists of 14 residues. Germline CDR1 and CDR2: MNHEY and SVGAGI. Here the CDR3 reads CASVGTSGYYEQYF. Here the CDR3 DNA reads TGTGCCAGCGTCGGGACTAGCGGGTACTACGAGCAGTACTTC.

V gene TRBV6-5 combines with J gene TRBJ1-2, with D perhaps TRBD1 (5 bases). The germline V gene encodes CDR1 MNHEY and CDR2 SVGAGI. Trimming shortened V by 0 bases and J by 7 bases, and 18 bases separated the two germline ends. CDR3 size: 16 residues. The CDR3 protein is CASSYSQGRIMGGYTF. CDR3 sequence (DNA): TGTGCCAGCAGTTACTCGCAGGGCCGTATTATGGGTGGCTACACCTTC.